Listed below are T cell receptor beta chains from one sample, sequenced in a study of T cell responses to AZD1222 COVID-19 vaccine. Only in-frame clones appear in the TCRdb table, and some are missing; sequencing was by immunoSEQ multiplex PCR. The sample records approximately 150,000 clones, approximately 93% being singletons. The sample was peripheral blood, taken after recovery from COVID-19. All receptors derive from an adult who had recovered from COVID-19. Both conserved end residues are part of each CDR3. The order of the fields is V gene, D gene, clone size, J gene, CDR3 protein, CDR3 DNA. The D gene is left open where the match is weak. The size field is filled for only some rows; it gives once, few, many or a size class.

v_call: TRBV6-1; d_call: -; clone_size: -; j_call: TRBJ2-7; cdr3_aa: CASSESRTEQYF; cdr3_nt: TGTGCCAGCAGTGAAAGTCGTACCGAGCAGTACTTC
v_call: TRBV28; d_call: TRBD1; clone_size: -; j_call: TRBJ1-1; cdr3_aa: CATSQGSSGNTEAFF; cdr3_nt: TGTGCCACCTCACAGGGGTCCTCGGGAAACACTGAAGCTTTCTTT
v_call: TRBV5-1; d_call: -; clone_size: -; j_call: TRBJ2-5; cdr3_aa: CASSLGRAKETQYF; cdr3_nt: TGCGCCAGCAGCTTGGGAAGGGCGAAGGAGACCCAGTACTTC
v_call: TRBV24-1; d_call: -; clone_size: -; j_call: TRBJ2-2; cdr3_aa: CATSDFENTGELFF; cdr3_nt: TGTGCCACCAGTGATTTCGAGAACACCGGGGAGCTGTTTTTT
v_call: TRBV5-6; d_call: -; clone_size: -; j_call: TRBJ2-3; cdr3_aa: CASSSPTDTQYF; cdr3_nt: TGTGCCAGCAGCTCACCCACAGATACGCAGTATTTT
v_call: TRBV5-4; d_call: -; clone_size: -; j_call: TRBJ2-6; cdr3_aa: CASSLRGGSGANVLTF; cdr3_nt: TGTGCCAGCAGCTTGAGGGGGGGCTCTGGGGCCAACGTCCTGACTTTC
v_call: TRBV15; d_call: TRBD2; clone_size: -; j_call: TRBJ2-7; cdr3_aa: CATSRGAGNYEQYF; cdr3_nt: TGTGCCACCAGCAGAGGAGCGGGGAACTACGAGCAGTACTTC
v_call: TRBV6-1; d_call: -; clone_size: -; j_call: TRBJ1-3; cdr3_aa: CASSAGAPSSGNTIYF; cdr3_nt: TGTGCCAGCAGTGCAGGGGCTCCGTCCTCTGGAAACACCATATATTTT
v_call: TRBV19; d_call: -; clone_size: -; j_call: TRBJ2-1; cdr3_aa: CASSQGNEQFF; cdr3_nt: TGTGCCAGTAGTCAGGGCAATGAGCAGTTCTTC
v_call: TRBV2; d_call: -; clone_size: -; j_call: TRBJ2-2; cdr3_aa: CASRPGAGELFF; cdr3_nt: TGTGCCAGCAGGCCAGGGGCCGGGGAGCTGTTTTTT
v_call: TRBV19; d_call: TRBD2; clone_size: -; j_call: TRBJ2-1; cdr3_aa: CASSTSSGPYNEQFF; cdr3_nt: TGTGCCAGTAGTACCTCTAGCGGACCCTACAATGAGCAGTTCTTC
v_call: TRBV10-3; d_call: -; clone_size: once; j_call: TRBJ2-1; cdr3_aa: CAISGGAPTLSGEQFF; cdr3_nt: TGTGCCATCAGTGGCGGGGCCCCTACCCTCTCCGGTGAGCAGTTCTTC
v_call: TRBV5-5; d_call: -; clone_size: -; j_call: TRBJ2-7; cdr3_aa: CASSLLSPGEQYF; cdr3_nt: TGTGCCAGCAGCTTGCTATCCCCCGGCGAGCAGTACTTC
v_call: TRBV7-8; d_call: TRBD2; clone_size: -; j_call: TRBJ2-1; cdr3_aa: CASSPGTSGRALGLKSSYNEQFF; cdr3_nt: TGTGCCAGCAGCCCCGGGACTAGCGGGAGGGCTTTGGGCCTAAAAAGCTCCTACAATGAGCAGTTCTTC
v_call: TRBV5-6; d_call: TRBD1; clone_size: -; j_call: TRBJ1-2; cdr3_aa: CASSRRTGAPNYGYTF; cdr3_nt: TGTGCCAGCAGCCGAAGGACAGGGGCGCCTAACTATGGCTACACCTTC
v_call: TRBV19; d_call: TRBD1; clone_size: few; j_call: TRBJ1-6; cdr3_aa: CASSRTGDYNSPLHF; cdr3_nt: TGTGCCAGTAGCCGGACAGGGGATTATAATTCACCCCTCCACTTT
v_call: TRBV9; d_call: -; clone_size: -; j_call: TRBJ1-2; cdr3_aa: CASSLSRDTNYGYTF; cdr3_nt: TGTGCCAGCAGCTTGTCCCGGGACACCAACTATGGCTACACCTTC
v_call: TRBV28; d_call: TRBD1; clone_size: -; j_call: TRBJ1-2; cdr3_aa: CASSSGQGDYGYTF; cdr3_nt: TGTGCCAGCAGTTCCGGACAGGGTGATTATGGCTACACCTTC
v_call: TRBV7-2; d_call: -; clone_size: -; j_call: TRBJ1-3; cdr3_aa: CASSLGTAGNTIYF; cdr3_nt: TGTGCCAGCAGCTTAGGGACAGCAGGAAACACCATATATTTT
v_call: TRBV19; d_call: TRBD2; clone_size: -; j_call: TRBJ2-1; cdr3_aa: CASSIGPGGVNEQFF; cdr3_nt: TGTGCCAGTAGTATAGGTCCCGGGGGGGTCAATGAGCAGTTCTTC
v_call: TRBV19; d_call: TRBD1; clone_size: once; j_call: TRBJ1-1; cdr3_aa: CASSSLDRMNEAFF; cdr3_nt: TGTGCCAGTAGTTCATTGGACAGGATGAATGAAGCTTTCTTT
v_call: TRBV27; d_call: -; clone_size: -; j_call: TRBJ2-7; cdr3_aa: CASSLSGVGLYEQYF; cdr3_nt: TGTGCCAGCAGTTTATCAGGGGTAGGGCTCTACGAGCAGTACTTC
v_call: TRBV25-1; d_call: -; clone_size: -; j_call: TRBJ1-2; cdr3_aa: CASSRGWNYGYTF; cdr3_nt: TGTGCCAGCAGTAGGGGCTGGAACTATGGCTACACCTTC
v_call: TRBV2; d_call: -; clone_size: -; j_call: TRBJ2-5; cdr3_aa: CASGRQEWLETQYF; cdr3_nt: TGTGCCAGCGGACGACAGGAATGGCTCGAGACCCAGTACTTC
v_call: TRBV28; d_call: -; clone_size: -; j_call: TRBJ2-3; cdr3_aa: CASSKADTQYF; cdr3_nt: TGTGCCAGCAGTAAAGCAGATACGCAGTATTTT
v_call: TRBV6-5; d_call: -; clone_size: few; j_call: TRBJ1-3; cdr3_aa: CASRGVSGNTIYF; cdr3_nt: TGTGCCAGCAGAGGGGTTTCTGGAAACACCATATATTTT
v_call: TRBV27; d_call: TRBD1; clone_size: -; j_call: TRBJ2-7; cdr3_aa: CASSMAGTGPPYEQYF; cdr3_nt: TGTGCCAGCAGCATGGCGGGGACAGGCCCTCCCTACGAGCAGTACTTC
v_call: TRBV28; d_call: -; clone_size: -; j_call: TRBJ1-3; cdr3_aa: CASTPYTGNTIYF; cdr3_nt: TGTGCCAGCACCCCTTACACTGGAAACACCATATATTTT
v_call: TRBV7-3; d_call: TRBD2; clone_size: -; j_call: TRBJ2-2; cdr3_aa: CASSPPQVSGGRATGELFF; cdr3_nt: TGTGCCAGCAGCCCCCCGCAGGTAAGTGGCGGGAGGGCCACCGGGGAGCTGTTTTTT
v_call: TRBV18; d_call: TRBD2; clone_size: -; j_call: TRBJ2-7; cdr3_aa: CASSKERTSGFYEQYF; cdr3_nt: TGTGCCAGCTCAAAAGAAAGGACTAGCGGATTTTACGAGCAGTACTTC
v_call: TRBV3-1/TRBV3-2; d_call: -; clone_size: -; j_call: TRBJ2-5; cdr3_aa: CASSMQGKTQYF; cdr3_nt: TGTGCCAGCAGCATGCAGGGAAAGACCCAGTACTTC
v_call: TRBV19; d_call: -; clone_size: -; j_call: TRBJ1-2; cdr3_aa: CAGRGNYGYTF; cdr3_nt: TGTGCCGGTCGGGGAAACTATGGCTACACCTTC
v_call: TRBV18; d_call: TRBD1; clone_size: once; j_call: TRBJ1-2; cdr3_aa: CASSAQKNPTGVSYGYTF; cdr3_nt: TGTGCCAGCTCCGCCCAGAAAAACCCGACAGGGGTTTCCTATGGCTACACCTTC
v_call: TRBV20-1; d_call: -; clone_size: -; j_call: TRBJ2-7; cdr3_aa: CSASASGRRLYEQYF; cdr3_nt: TGCAGTGCTAGTGCTTCCGGGAGACGCCTATACGAGCAGTACTTC
v_call: TRBV28; d_call: TRBD1; clone_size: once; j_call: TRBJ1-3; cdr3_aa: CASKPGQARGNTIYF; cdr3_nt: TGTGCCAGCAAACCAGGACAGGCCAGGGGAAACACCATATATTTT
v_call: TRBV6-5; d_call: -; clone_size: once; j_call: TRBJ1-2; cdr3_aa: CASGALREGKYGYTF; cdr3_nt: TGTGCCAGCGGGGCATTGCGGGAGGGAAAGTATGGCTACACCTTC
v_call: TRBV19; d_call: -; clone_size: -; j_call: TRBJ2-7; cdr3_aa: CASSIDGTAGYSYEQYF; cdr3_nt: TGTGCCAGTAGTATAGATGGAACGGCAGGGTACTCCTACGAGCAGTACTTC
v_call: TRBV5-1; d_call: -; clone_size: few; j_call: TRBJ1-1; cdr3_aa: CASSLIEKNTEAFF; cdr3_nt: TGCGCCAGCAGCTTGATAGAAAAGAACACTGAAGCTTTCTTT
v_call: TRBV6-5; d_call: -; clone_size: -; j_call: TRBJ2-5; cdr3_aa: CASSLPSQETQYF; cdr3_nt: TGTGCCAGCAGTCTTCCTAGCCAAGAGACCCAGTACTTC
v_call: TRBV28; d_call: -; clone_size: -; j_call: TRBJ2-7; cdr3_aa: CASRLFLEDEQYF; cdr3_nt: TGTGCCAGTAGACTCTTTCTGGAAGACGAGCAGTACTTC
v_call: TRBV9; d_call: TRBD1; clone_size: -; j_call: TRBJ1-6; cdr3_aa: CASTRNRPDRVTLSPLHF; cdr3_nt: TGTGCCAGCACCAGAAACCGGCCGGACAGGGTGACCCTCTCACCCCTCCACTTT
v_call: TRBV5-1; d_call: -; clone_size: -; j_call: TRBJ2-7; cdr3_aa: CATRGAVGEQYF; cdr3_nt: TGCGCCACCCGCGGGGCGGTCGGCGAGCAGTACTTC
v_call: TRBV27; d_call: -; clone_size: -; j_call: TRBJ1-2; cdr3_aa: CASSPAVRVGSFYGYTF; cdr3_nt: TGTGCCAGCAGCCCCGCCGTCAGGGTAGGGAGCTTCTATGGCTACACCTTC
v_call: TRBV3-1/TRBV3-2; d_call: -; clone_size: -; j_call: TRBJ2-4; cdr3_aa: CASSLRTELVGNIQYF; cdr3_nt: TGTGCCAGCAGCCTCAGGACAGAGCTAGTGGGAAACATTCAGTACTTC
v_call: TRBV13; d_call: TRBD1; clone_size: -; j_call: TRBJ2-7; cdr3_aa: CASSFGQGQYF; cdr3_nt: TGTGCCAGCAGCTTTGGACAGGGCCAGTACTTC
v_call: TRBV6-4; d_call: TRBD1; clone_size: once; j_call: TRBJ1-2; cdr3_aa: CASSDSRGQEGYTF; cdr3_nt: TGTGCCAGCAGTGACTCGAGGGGGCAAGAAGGCTACACCTTC
v_call: TRBV6-5; d_call: TRBD2; clone_size: -; j_call: TRBJ2-5; cdr3_aa: CAGGRDQETQYF; cdr3_nt: TGTGCCGGAGGGAGGGATCAAGAGACCCAGTACTTC
v_call: TRBV27; d_call: -; clone_size: -; j_call: TRBJ1-3; cdr3_aa: CGLLKPKNTIYF; cdr3_nt: TGTGGGCTCCTTAAACCCAAAAACACCATATATTTT
v_call: TRBV3-1/TRBV3-2; d_call: TRBD1; clone_size: -; j_call: TRBJ1-5; cdr3_aa: CASSADRVNQPQHF; cdr3_nt: TGTGCCAGCAGCGCAGACAGGGTCAATCAGCCCCAGCATTTT
v_call: TRBV10-3; d_call: TRBD2; clone_size: -; j_call: TRBJ2-2; cdr3_aa: CAISDGLAGGNTGELFF; cdr3_nt: TGTGCCATCAGTGACGGACTAGCGGGGGGGAACACCGGGGAGCTGTTTTTT
v_call: TRBV5-1; d_call: TRBD1; clone_size: -; j_call: TRBJ2-7; cdr3_aa: CASSLAIMGQGATYEQYF; cdr3_nt: TGCGCCAGCAGCTTGGCAATAATGGGACAGGGGGCTACCTACGAGCAGTACTTC
v_call: TRBV5-8; d_call: -; clone_size: -; j_call: TRBJ2-3; cdr3_aa: CASSLGGTSSDTQYF; cdr3_nt: TGTGCCAGCAGCTTGGGGGGGACTTCCTCAGATACGCAGTATTTT
v_call: TRBV12-3/TRBV12-4; d_call: -; clone_size: -; j_call: TRBJ2-7; cdr3_aa: CASGEQSYEQYF; cdr3_nt: TGTGCCAGCGGTGAACAGTCCTACGAGCAGTACTTC
v_call: TRBV7-6; d_call: TRBD2; clone_size: -; j_call: TRBJ2-7; cdr3_aa: CASSSTSSPLKSEQYF; cdr3_nt: TGTGCCAGCAGTTCGACTAGCAGCCCTTTGAAGAGCGAGCAGTACTTC
v_call: TRBV6-5; d_call: TRBD1; clone_size: -; j_call: TRBJ2-3; cdr3_aa: CASSMDRATDTQYF; cdr3_nt: TGTGCCAGCAGCATGGACAGGGCCACAGATACGCAGTATTTT
v_call: TRBV15; d_call: -; clone_size: -; j_call: TRBJ2-3; cdr3_aa: CATSLGSADTQYF; cdr3_nt: TGTGCCACCAGCTTAGGGAGCGCGGATACGCAGTATTTT
v_call: TRBV12-3/TRBV12-4; d_call: -; clone_size: -; j_call: TRBJ1-6; cdr3_aa: CASSLTLSLHF; cdr3_nt: TGTGCCAGCAGTTTAACGTTGTCCCTCCACTTT
v_call: TRBV14; d_call: TRBD1; clone_size: -; j_call: TRBJ2-2; cdr3_aa: CASSQPGQGYGELFF; cdr3_nt: TGTGCCAGCAGCCAACCGGGACAGGGATACGGGGAGCTGTTTTTT
v_call: TRBV5-1; d_call: TRBD1; clone_size: -; j_call: TRBJ2-3; cdr3_aa: CASSSSKDSGTGVTDTQYF; cdr3_nt: TGCGCCAGCAGCTCCTCCAAAGACTCCGGGACAGGGGTAACAGATACGCAGTATTTT